The sequence of this T cell receptor (beta chain) was determined in a study of response to subunit inactivated influenza vaccine. The V gene's germline CDR1 is SQVTM and CDR2 ANQGSEA. CDR3 length: 13 residues. V shed 3 bases, J shed 2 bases, and the junction held 3 bases outside the gene matches. TCRdb called the RT-PCR reads again in MiXCR, with one record for every CDR3 protein. The sample lists around 570,000 distinct CDR3 sequences, approximately 10% occurring once. This sample was shared with a second study, whose subject was T cells expressing NK-cell markers. That study reports: Synthesis of TCR beta cDNA relied on 5'RACE template switching carrying UMIs. The authors derived TCR beta repertoires from sorted CD3+CD56+NKG2C+, CD3+CD56+NKG2C- and CD3+CD56-NKG2C+ T cells. Questions lingered over whether expanded NKG2C+ T cell clones were HCMV-specific.

The origin of this receptor is a man aged 45-60 years who received an inactivated influenza vaccine. The rearrangement uses TRBV29-1 and TRBJ2-5; 7 bases fit TRBD2. The sample consisted of PBMCs from blood, taken on the day of vaccination. The CDR3 sequence is CSVERGSQETQYF. The CDR3 DNA follows: TGCAGCGTTGAGCGGGGGTCTCAAGAGACCCAGTACTTC.